This T cell receptor beta chain was sequenced in a study of T cells after yellow fever vaccination. On the study more broadly: The SMART-Seq v4 Ultra Low Input method served to prepare the low-cell-number fractions.

The 5'RACE template-switching step produced TCR cDNA and added a universal primer site and UMIs. Using its own MiXCR run on the 5' RACE reads, TCRdb lists one record per CDR3 protein. The sample lists 450,000 to 550,000 distinct CDR3 sequences; 20% to 25% were seen once. This clonotype was seen only a few times. Antigen: not known. General study results and limits: Relatively few clonotypes were ones that appeared in both CD4 and CD8 compartments.

Trimming pared 1 base from V and 7 bases from J, leaving 7 bases between. The length of the CDR3 is 12 residues. Sequenced here: PBMCs, sampled roughly 20 days after the first yellow fever vaccination. The rearrangement joins TRBV12-3 or TRBV12-4 to TRBJ1-1; D call uncertain. The origin of this receptor is a man between 18 and 35 years old who received the YFV17D yellow fever vaccine. CDR3 DNA: TGTGCCAGCAGTTTAGACACCGTTGAAGCTTTCTTT. As protein: CASSLDTVEAFF.